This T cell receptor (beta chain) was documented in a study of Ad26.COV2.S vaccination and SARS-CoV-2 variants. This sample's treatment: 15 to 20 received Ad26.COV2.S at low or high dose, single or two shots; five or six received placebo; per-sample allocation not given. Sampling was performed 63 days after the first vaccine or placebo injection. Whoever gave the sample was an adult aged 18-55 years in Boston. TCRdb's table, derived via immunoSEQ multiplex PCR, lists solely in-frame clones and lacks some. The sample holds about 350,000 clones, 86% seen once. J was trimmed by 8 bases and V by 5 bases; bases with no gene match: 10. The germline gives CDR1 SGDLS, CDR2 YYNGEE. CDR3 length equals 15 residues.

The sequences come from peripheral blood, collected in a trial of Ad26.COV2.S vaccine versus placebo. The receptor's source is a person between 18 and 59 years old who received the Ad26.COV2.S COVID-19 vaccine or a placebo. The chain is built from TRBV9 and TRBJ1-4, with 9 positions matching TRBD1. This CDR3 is CASSYGTGLGEKLFF. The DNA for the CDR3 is TGTGCCAGCAGTTACGGGACAGGGCTCGGGGAAAAACTGTTTTTT.